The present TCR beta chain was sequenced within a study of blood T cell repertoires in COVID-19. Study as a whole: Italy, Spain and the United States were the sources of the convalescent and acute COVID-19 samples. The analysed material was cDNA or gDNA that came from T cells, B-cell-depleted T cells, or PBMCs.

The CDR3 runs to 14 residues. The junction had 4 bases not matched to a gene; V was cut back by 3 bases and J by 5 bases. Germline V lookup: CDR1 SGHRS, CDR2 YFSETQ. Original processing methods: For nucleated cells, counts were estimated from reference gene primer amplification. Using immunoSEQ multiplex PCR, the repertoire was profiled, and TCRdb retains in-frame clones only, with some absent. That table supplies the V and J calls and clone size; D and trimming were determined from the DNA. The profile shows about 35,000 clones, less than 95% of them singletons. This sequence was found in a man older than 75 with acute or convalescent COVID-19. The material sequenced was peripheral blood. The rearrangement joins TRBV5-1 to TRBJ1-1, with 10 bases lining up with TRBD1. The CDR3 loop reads CASSSDRGQTEAFF. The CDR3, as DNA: TGCGCCAGCAGCTCCGACAGGGGGCAAACTGAAGCTTTCTTT.